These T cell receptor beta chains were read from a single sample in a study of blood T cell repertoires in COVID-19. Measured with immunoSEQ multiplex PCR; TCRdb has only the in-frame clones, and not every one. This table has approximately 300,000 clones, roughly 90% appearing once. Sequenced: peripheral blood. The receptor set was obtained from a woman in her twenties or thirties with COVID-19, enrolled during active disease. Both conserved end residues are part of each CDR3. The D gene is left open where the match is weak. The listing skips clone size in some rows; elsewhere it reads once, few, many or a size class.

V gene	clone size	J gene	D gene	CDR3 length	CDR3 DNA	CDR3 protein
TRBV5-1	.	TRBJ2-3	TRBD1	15	TGCGCCAGCAGCGGGTTGACAGGGGGGACAGATACGCAGTATTTT	CASSGLTGGTDTQYF
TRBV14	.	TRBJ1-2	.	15	TGTGCCAGCAGCCAAGACTACGGTCCCACCTATGGCTACACCTTC	CASSQDYGPTYGYTF
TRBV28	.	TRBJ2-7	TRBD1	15	TGTGCCAGCAGGCCCGGACAGGGCCGTTCCTACGAGCAGTACTTC	CASRPGQGRSYEQYF
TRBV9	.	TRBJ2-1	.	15	TGTGCCAGCAGCGTAGACCCAGCGAGATACAATGAGCAGTTCTTC	CASSVDPARYNEQFF
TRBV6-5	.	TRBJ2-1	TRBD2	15	TGTGCCAGCAAACCGGGACTAGCTTCCTACAATGAGCAGTTCTTC	CASKPGLASYNEQFF
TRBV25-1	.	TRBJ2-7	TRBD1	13	TGTGCCAGCAGTGAATACAGGGGGCAAGAGCAGTACTTC	CASSEYRGQEQYF
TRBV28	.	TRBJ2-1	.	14	TGTGCCAGCAGTTTCGCAACAACCTACAATGAGCAGTTCTTC	CASSFATTYNEQFF
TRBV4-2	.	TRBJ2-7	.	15	TGTGCCAGCAGCCAGGTGGGGCAGGGGAGAAACGAGCAGTACTTC	CASSQVGQGRNEQYF
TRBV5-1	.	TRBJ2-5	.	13	TGCGCCAGCAGCGGCCGGGTCTCCCAGCCCCAGTACTTC	CASSGRVSQPQYF
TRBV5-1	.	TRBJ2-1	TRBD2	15	TGCGCCAGCAGCTTGGTACCTAGCGGGCAAAATGAGCAGTTCTTC	CASSLVPSGQNEQFF
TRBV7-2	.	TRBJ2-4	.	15	TGTGCCAGCAGCTTAGTACCTTTAGGCGGAAACATTCAGTACTTC	CASSLVPLGGNIQYF
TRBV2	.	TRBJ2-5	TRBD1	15	TGTGCCAGCAGTGGTTCGGGACAGACCCAAGAGACCCAGTACTTC	CASSGSGQTQETQYF
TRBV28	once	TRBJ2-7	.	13	TGTGCCAGCAGAAAGAGGAGCTCCTACGAGCAGTACTTC	CASRKRSSYEQYF
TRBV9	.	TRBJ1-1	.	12	TGTGCCAGCAGCCTCGGGTTCTCTGAAGCTTTCTTT	CASSLGFSEAFF
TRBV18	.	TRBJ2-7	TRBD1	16	TGTGCCAGCTCACCACCGGACAGGAGGTCCTCCTACGAGCAGTACTTC	CASSPPDRRSSYEQYF
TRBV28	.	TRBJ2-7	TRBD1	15	TGTGCCAGCAGTCTACAGGGGCCCGCCACCTACGAGCAGTACTTC	CASSLQGPATYEQYF
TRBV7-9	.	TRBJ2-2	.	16	TGTGCCAGCAGCTTAGGACAGGGAGGACAAACCGGGGAGCTGTTTTTT	CASSLGQGGQTGELFF
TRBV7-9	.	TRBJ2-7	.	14	TGTGCCAGCAGCGGGACTCGTAGCTCCTACGAGCAGTACTTC	CASSGTRSSYEQYF
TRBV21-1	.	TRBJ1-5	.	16	TGTGCCAGCAGCAAAAAACCGGTGGCGAGGGATCAGCCCCAGCATTTT	CASSKKPVARDQPQHF
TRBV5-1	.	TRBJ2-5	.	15	TGCGCCAGCAGCTTGGCCAGTTCCACGGCAGGGACCCAGTACTTC	CASSLASSTAGTQYF
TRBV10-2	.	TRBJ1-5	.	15	TGCGCCAGCAGTGGAATAGGCGGGGGAAATCAGCCCCAGCATTTT	CASSGIGGGNQPQHF
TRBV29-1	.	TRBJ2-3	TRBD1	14	TGCAGCGTTACGGACAGGGGATTTTACGATACGCAGTATTTT	CSVTDRGFYDTQYF
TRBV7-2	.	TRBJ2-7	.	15	TGTGCCAGCAGCTTGAGTAGCGGCTCAGGGGGAGAGCAGTACTTC	CASSLSSGSGGEQYF
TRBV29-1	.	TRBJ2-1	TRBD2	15	TGCAGCGTCCGAAGGGGGACTAGCGGAAACAATGAGCAGTTCTTC	CSVRRGTSGNNEQFF
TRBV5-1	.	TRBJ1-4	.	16	TGCGCCAGCAGCTCGCCTAGGGAGGGCGCTAATGAAAAACTGTTTTTT	CASSSPREGANEKLFF
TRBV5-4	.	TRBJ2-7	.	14	TGTGCCAGCAGCTTCGAGGGCAGGGGAGACGAGCAGTACTTC	CASSFEGRGDEQYF
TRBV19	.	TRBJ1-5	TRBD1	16	TGTGCCAGTAGTATCCTCGGGACAGGGGGCAATCAGCCCCAGCATTTT	CASSILGTGGNQPQHF
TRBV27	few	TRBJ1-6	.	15	TGTGCCAGCAGTGGGGGGACCGATCCCAATTCACCCCTCCACTTT	CASSGGTDPNSPLHF
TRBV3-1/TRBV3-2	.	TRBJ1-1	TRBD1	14	TGTGCCAGCAGCCAAGATCCAGGGGGCACTGAAGCTTTCTTT	CASSQDPGGTEAFF
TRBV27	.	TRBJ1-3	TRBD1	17	TGTGCCAGCAGTTCCCTTCAGGGGGCTGGGTCTGGAAACACCATATATTTT	CASSSLQGAGSGNTIYF
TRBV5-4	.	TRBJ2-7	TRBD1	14	TGTGCCAGCAGCGCCGGACAGGGGGCTTACGAGCAGTACTTC	CASSAGQGAYEQYF
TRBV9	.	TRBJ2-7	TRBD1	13	TGTGCCAGCAGCCCGGGACAGCCCTACGAGCAGTACTTC	CASSPGQPYEQYF
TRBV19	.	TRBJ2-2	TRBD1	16	TGTGCCAGTAGTCTTAACAGGGGAGCGAACACCGGGGAGCTGTTTTTT	CASSLNRGANTGELFF
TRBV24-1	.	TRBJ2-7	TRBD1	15	TGTGCCACCAGTGACCCCACCGGGACAGGGAACGAGCAGTACTTC	CATSDPTGTGNEQYF
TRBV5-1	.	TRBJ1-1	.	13	TGCGCCAGCAGCTTGGCAACGGGAGCTGAAGCTTTCTTT	CASSLATGAEAFF
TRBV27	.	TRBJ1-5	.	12	TGTGCCAGCAGTCGCAGGGGTTGGCCCCAGCATTTT	CASSRRGWPQHF
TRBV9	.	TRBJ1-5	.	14	TGTGCCAGCAGCCAGGCCCCAGGGGATCAGCCCCAGCATTTT	CASSQAPGDQPQHF
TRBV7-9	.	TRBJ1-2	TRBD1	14	TGTGCCAGCAGCTCCGGGACAGTACTCTATGGCTACACCTTC	CASSSGTVLYGYTF
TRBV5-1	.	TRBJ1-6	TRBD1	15	TGCGCCAGCAGCCCAACGGACAGGAGTAATTCACCCCTCCACTTT	CASSPTDRSNSPLHF
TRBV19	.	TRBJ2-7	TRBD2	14	TGTGCCAGTAGTGGGCTAGCGGGTACCTACGAGCAGTACTTC	CASSGLAGTYEQYF
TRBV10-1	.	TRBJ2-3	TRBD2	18	TGCGCCAGCAGTGAGCGAGCTAAAGCGGGAACCAGCACAGATACGCAGTATTTT	CASSERAKAGTSTDTQYF
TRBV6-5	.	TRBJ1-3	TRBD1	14	TGTGCCAGCAGCCGTACAGGGGCAGGAAACACCATATATTTT	CASSRTGAGNTIYF
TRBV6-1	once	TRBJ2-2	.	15	TGTGCCAGCAGTGAAAGCAGGGCGGACACCGGGGAGCTGTTTTTT	CASSESRADTGELFF
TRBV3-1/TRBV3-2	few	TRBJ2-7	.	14	TGTGCCAGCAGCTTCGGGACTGCCCTCTACGAGCAGTACTTC	CASSFGTALYEQYF
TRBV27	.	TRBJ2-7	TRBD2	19	TGTGCCAGCAGTTTTGCTCTAGCGGGGAGAGGTAGTATGATAAGCGAGCAGTACTTC	CASSFALAGRGSMISEQYF
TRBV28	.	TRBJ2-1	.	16	TGTGCCAGCACCCACCCGGCGCGGGCCACATACAATGAGCAGTTCTTC	CASTHPARATYNEQFF
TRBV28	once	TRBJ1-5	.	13	TGTGCCAGCAGTACAGGGTGGAATCAGCCCCAGCATTTT	CASSTGWNQPQHF
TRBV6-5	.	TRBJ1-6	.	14	TGTGCCAGCAGTCGGGGGAGTAATGTTGTTCCCCTCCACTTT	CASSRGSNVVPLHF
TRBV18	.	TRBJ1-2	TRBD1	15	TGTGCCAGCTCACCACCGACAGGGAAAGGCTATGGCTACACCTTC	CASSPPTGKGYGYTF
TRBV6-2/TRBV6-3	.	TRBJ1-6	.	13	TGTGCCAGCAGTAACCCGGGTCCTTCACCCCTCCACTTT	CASSNPGPSPLHF
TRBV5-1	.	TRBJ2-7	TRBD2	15	TGCGCCAGCAGCTTCGGAGCGGGATACGTCGACGAGCAGTACTTC	CASSFGAGYVDEQYF
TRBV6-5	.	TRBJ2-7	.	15	TGTGCCAGCAGTTACTCGACAAACAGGGCGTACGAGCAGTACTTC	CASSYSTNRAYEQYF
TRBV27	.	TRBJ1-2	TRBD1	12	TGTGCCAGCAGCAACAGGGGGCTCGGCTACACCTTC	CASSNRGLGYTF
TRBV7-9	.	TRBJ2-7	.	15	TGTGCCAGCAGCCCTCTTTCAGGGGAAGGCTACGAGCAGTACTTC	CASSPLSGEGYEQYF
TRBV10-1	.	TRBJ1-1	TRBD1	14	TGCGCCAGCAGTGAAGGGACAGGGATCACTGAAGCTTTCTTT	CASSEGTGITEAFF
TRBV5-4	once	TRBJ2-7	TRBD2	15	TGTGCCAGCAGTTTGACTAGCGGGTCCACCTACGAGCAGTACTTC	CASSLTSGSTYEQYF